These T cell receptor beta chains were read from a single sample in a study of shared clonotypes between healthy human individuals. The repertoire was sequenced with immunoSEQ multiplex PCR; TCRdb's copy has only in-frame clones and lacks some. The table lists approximately 2.4 million clones, nearly 97% of them singletons, with 0.1% to 0.15% in the top ten. Source material: naive CD4+ T cells sorted from blood. These receptors were taken from a man between 18 and 35 years old in good health. The CDR3 runs from the conserved cysteine through the conserved F or W. The order of the fields is clone size, J gene, V gene, CDR3 protein. Rows may omit the clone size; those that give it use once, few, many or a size class.

NA TRBJ2-3 TRBV30 CAWSAQRTSGGKDTQYF
NA TRBJ2-5 TRBV5-6 CASSLGVKETQYF
NA TRBJ1-6 TRBV7-2 CASSLDGFTNSPLHF
NA TRBJ1-5 TRBV18 CASSPQGNQPQHF
once TRBJ2-7 TRBV5-1 CASSAGTSDAYEQYF
NA TRBJ2-2 TRBV6-4 CARKIGTNYTGELFF
NA TRBJ1-2 TRBV5-1 CASSRVNYGYTF
NA TRBJ1-6 TRBV30 CAWSPDRYNSPLHF
NA TRBJ2-1 TRBV30 CAWSSGLAGEQFF
NA TRBJ1-2 TRBV21-1 CARLIQGPFGFGYTF
NA TRBJ2-7 TRBV30 CAWSVGGSSYEQYF
NA TRBJ1-5 TRBV2 CASSEVGGSVEPQHF
NA TRBJ1-1 TRBV10-3 CAIRTGEGTEAFF
NA TRBJ2-3 TRBV11-1 CASSPGPEGTDTQYF
NA TRBJ1-5 TRBV30 CAWSDGTALRNQPQHF
NA TRBJ2-3 TRBV5-1 CASSLIATSGGAVDTQYF
NA TRBJ1-1 TRBV27 CASSFTGLNTEAFF
NA TRBJ1-2 TRBV18 CASSPSTGGNYGYTF
NA TRBJ2-7 TRBV18 CASSSIQGSYEQYF
NA TRBJ2-1 TRBV7-2 CASSLEGSRTGRYNEQFF
NA TRBJ1-5 TRBV28 CASSLLPRQPQHF
NA TRBJ1-1 TRBV7-2 CASSPYAMNTEAFF
NA TRBJ1-6 TRBV5-5 CASSLVTGNSPLHF
NA TRBJ2-5 TRBV10-3 CATQTSGGPQETQYF
NA TRBJ1-5 TRBV2 CASSGGQGTNQPQHF
NA TRBJ1-1 TRBV9 CASSVSAETEAFF
NA TRBJ2-1 TRBV7-2 CASSFLTGLAGGGEQFF
once TRBJ1-1 TRBV27 CASSLSLGNTEAFF
NA TRBJ1-5 TRBV30 CAWSLNYREPQHF
NA TRBJ1-5 TRBV6-1 CASSEGDRHNQPQHF
once TRBJ2-1 TRBV5-8 CASSSGLAGGNEQFF
NA TRBJ2-7 TRBV2 CASRIGPLEQYF
once TRBJ2-7 TRBV10-3 CAISGSAYEQYF
NA TRBJ2-1 TRBV5-1 CASSLGSGNEQFF
NA TRBJ2-7 TRBV27 CASSDGQTSYEQYF
NA TRBJ1-5 TRBV28 CASSRRASNQPQHF
once TRBJ1-2 TRBV5-1 CASSSQGPKYGYTF
NA TRBJ1-3 TRBV10-3 CAAQGTGGNTIYF
NA TRBJ2-7 TRBV2 CASSERIYEQYF
NA TRBJ1-3 TRBV7-9 CASSFRTATAGNTIYF
NA TRBJ2-6 TRBV18 CASSPRSGTGASGANVLTF
NA TRBJ1-5 TRBV6-1 CASSEGTGRNQPQHF
NA TRBJ2-7 TRBV11-3 CASSAQQGDEQYF
NA TRBJ1-2 TRBV7-3 CASSRQASTVSDYGYTF
NA TRBJ2-3 TRBV10-3 CAISRLGAGGPNTQYF
once TRBJ2-5 TRBV7-9 CASSLPSGGGRETQYF
NA TRBJ2-5 TRBV5-4 CASSLERGGPAETQYF
NA TRBJ2-3 TRBV11-3 CASSQTSGSTDTQYF